The clone carrying this T cell receptor (beta chain) appeared a few times. CDR1 and CDR2 (germline): SGHRS, YFSETQ. V lost 0 bases and J 8 bases, leaving 11 bases between the germline ends. The CDR3 extends over 13 amino acids. MiXCR, run by TCRdb on the 5' RACE reads, gives a single entry per CDR3 protein. The table has tens of thousands of distinct CDR3 sequences, around 28% seen once. The TCR sequence derives from a female donor with breast cancer. The source material was tumor-infiltrating memory CD4+ T cells sorted from the breast tumor. Subset defined: memory CD4+ T cells, CD4+CD45RO+CD25-. The rearrangement joins TRBV5-1 to TRBJ1-2; D remains unclear. The CDR3 DNA reads TGCGCCAGCAGCTTGGTGGGTGAAGTGGGCTACACCTTC. Protein sequence: CASSLVGEVGYTF.